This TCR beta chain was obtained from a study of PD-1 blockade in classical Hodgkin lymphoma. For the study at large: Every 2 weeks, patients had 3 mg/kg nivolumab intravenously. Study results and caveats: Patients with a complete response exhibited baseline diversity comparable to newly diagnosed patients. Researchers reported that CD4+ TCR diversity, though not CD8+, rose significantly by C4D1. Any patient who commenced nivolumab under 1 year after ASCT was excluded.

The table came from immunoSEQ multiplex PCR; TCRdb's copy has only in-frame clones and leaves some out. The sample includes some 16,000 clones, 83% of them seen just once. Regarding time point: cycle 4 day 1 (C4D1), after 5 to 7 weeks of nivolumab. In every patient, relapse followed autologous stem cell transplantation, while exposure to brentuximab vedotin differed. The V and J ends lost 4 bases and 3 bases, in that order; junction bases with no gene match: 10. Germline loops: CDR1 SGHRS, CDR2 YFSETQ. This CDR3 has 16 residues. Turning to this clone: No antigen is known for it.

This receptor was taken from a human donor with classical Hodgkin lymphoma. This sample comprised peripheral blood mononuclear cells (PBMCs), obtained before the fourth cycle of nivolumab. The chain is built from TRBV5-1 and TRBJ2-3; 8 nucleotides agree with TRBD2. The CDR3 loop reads CASSLGGGPQTDTQYF. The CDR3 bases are TGCGCCAGCAGCCTCGGCGGGGGGCCCCAGACAGATACGCAGTATTTT.